These 9 T cell receptor beta chains originate from one sample sequenced in a study of human T cells and chemical hapten exposure. As to time point: pre-sensitization, week 0. Treatment defined: therapeutic diphenylcyclopropenone sensitization with weekly scalp DPC. TCRdb fed the RACE reads into MiXCR, producing one record per CDR3 protein. The sample lists about 51,000 distinct CDR3 sequences; about a tenth were seen once. This material consisted of whole blood, taken in connection with sensitization to the hapten diphenylcyclopropenone (DPC). The receptors were gathered from a woman aged 40 to 50 with alopecia areata. Some clones in this sample may be carry-over from other donors' samples.

This clonotype was counted a few times. The chain is built from TRBV30 and TRBJ2-7, with D possibly TRBD1 on 6 matching bases. The CDR3 spans 14 residues. In germline, CDR1 is GTSNPN, CDR2 SVGIG (reference sequence). V lost 3 bases, J lost 0 bases, and 12 bases lay in between. CDR3 protein: CAWRQGGSSYEQYF. The CDR3 DNA follows: TGTGCCTGGAGACAGGGCGGTAGCTCCTACGAGCAGTACTTC.

At least ten counts were recorded for this clonotype. The gene calls are TRBV12-3 or TRBV12-4 and TRBJ2-1; possibly TRBD1 or TRBD2 for D (6 bases each). This CDR3 is 16 amino acids long. The germline V and J ends were trimmed by 8 bases and 5 bases, with 22 bases remaining between them. The CDR3 sequence is CASGRAGGRGHNEQFF. For the CDR3, the DNA is TGTGCCAGCGGTCGGGCTGGGGGGCGCGGCCACAATGAGCAGTTCTTC.

This clonotype was detected a few times. The rearrangement joins TRBV20-1 to TRBJ2-3; no reliable D call. Trimming took off 2 bases at V and 7 bases at J, with 4 bases between the two ends. CDR3 length: 10 amino acids. Germline CDR1 DFQATT, CDR2 SNEGSKA (reference sequence). The CDR3 DNA is TGCAGTGCTAGACAGTATACGCAGTATTTT. It specifies CSARQYTQYF.

Many counts were recorded for this clonotype. The chain joins TRBV19 to TRBJ1-5; D possibly corresponds to TRBD1 (6 bases). V lost 8 bases and J lost 0, with 14 bases in between. Germline values: CDR1 LNHDA, CDR2 SQIVND (reference sequence). This CDR3 has 15 amino acids. The CDR3 DNA reads TGTGCCAGTCGATCGGGGGGGGCTAGCAATCAGCCCCAGCATTTT. The encoded protein is CASRSGGASNQPQHF.

This clonotype turned up a few times. The genes are TRBV28 and TRBJ1-1; no firm D call. The CDR3 totals 13 residues. V was shortened by 3 bases and J by 5 bases, with 10 bases between the two germline ends. The V gene's germline CDR1 is MDHEN and CDR2 SYDVKM. CDR3 bases: TGTGCCAGCAGTTTTAGAAGTTCAACTGAAGCTTTCTTT. Translating gives CASSFRSSTEAFF.

This clonotype was found many times. V gene TRBV9 combines with J gene TRBJ2-1; 7 nucleotides align to TRBD2. Germline CDR1 SGDLS, CDR2 YYNGEE. The CDR3 contains 16 residues. With 0 bases clipped from V and 5 bases from J, the junction kept 8 bases outside the gene matches. In DNA form, the CDR3 reads TGTGCCAGCAGCGTAGTTGGGAGGGTTGGAAACAATGAGCAGTTCTTC. This codes for CASSVVGRVGNNEQFF.

The rearrangement uses TRBV12-5 and TRBJ2-4; D gene ambiguous. This CDR3 is 12 amino acids long. Looked up from germline, CDR1 is LGHNT and CDR2 is FRNRAP. The V and J ends lost 5 bases and 7 bases respectively, with 9 bases between them. The CDR3, as DNA: TGTGCTAGTGGTCCCGACATCAACATTCAGTACTTC. This encodes CASGPDINIQYF.

In its sample, this clonotype was seen many times. This chain links TRBV6-1 with TRBJ2-1; TRBD1 might be the D (6 bases). V was pared by 6 bases and J by 3 bases, with 18 bases between. The germline V gene encodes CDR1 MNHNS and CDR2 SASEGT. The CDR3 is 16 amino acids. This chain's CDR3 is CASRQARGTYYNEQFF. The CDR3 bases are TGTGCCAGCAGGCAGGCCCGTGGGACATACTACAATGAGCAGTTCTTC.

This clonotype was recorded at least ten times. V gene TRBV7-9 combines with J gene TRBJ2-1; unclear D gene. Trimming pared 0 bases from V and 6 bases from J, leaving 12 bases between. Germline-derived CDR1 and CDR2 are SEHNR and FQNEAQ (reference sequence). CDR3 size: 15 residues. The CDR3 loop is CASSLAWSDLNEQFF. The CDR3 DNA is TGTGCCAGCAGCTTAGCGTGGTCGGACCTCAATGAGCAGTTCTTC.